Here is one T cell receptor beta chain with its context. The antigen is not known. Clinicians diagnosed patients from clinical symptoms, serum thyroxine and TRAb, thyroid ultrasound and orbital computed tomography. Extraction of PBMCs used approximately 10 ml of fresh peripheral blood. This record comes from a study of T cells in Graves' hyperthyroidism and ophthalmopathy. Notes on the study in general: Stable hyperthyroidism and ophthalmopathy were separated using 13 V-J signatures. Researchers found most expanded thyroid clonotypes above 0.001 in blood as well.

CDR1 is LGHNA and CDR2 is YSLEER in the germline V gene. This CDR3 contains 15 residues. Trimming cost V 0 bases and J 5 bases, with 13 bases left between them. The source material, RNA transcripts, was used to amplify TCR beta CDR3 regions. HTBI primers drove first-round RT-PCR of the TCR CDR3. From the multiplex PCR reads, TCRdb called clonotypes with MiXCR, one entry per CDR3 protein. The profile shows around 620,000 distinct CDR3 sequences, 14% of them singletons. What was sequenced was blood. This chain joins TRBV4-3 and TRBJ1-2; D not resolved. This TCR was sampled from a woman younger than 30 with Graves' ophthalmopathy. CDR3 DNA sequence: TGCGCCAGCAGCCAAGAAGTTGCGGGGAAGTATGGCTACACCTTC. Translating it yields CASSQEVAGKYGYTF.